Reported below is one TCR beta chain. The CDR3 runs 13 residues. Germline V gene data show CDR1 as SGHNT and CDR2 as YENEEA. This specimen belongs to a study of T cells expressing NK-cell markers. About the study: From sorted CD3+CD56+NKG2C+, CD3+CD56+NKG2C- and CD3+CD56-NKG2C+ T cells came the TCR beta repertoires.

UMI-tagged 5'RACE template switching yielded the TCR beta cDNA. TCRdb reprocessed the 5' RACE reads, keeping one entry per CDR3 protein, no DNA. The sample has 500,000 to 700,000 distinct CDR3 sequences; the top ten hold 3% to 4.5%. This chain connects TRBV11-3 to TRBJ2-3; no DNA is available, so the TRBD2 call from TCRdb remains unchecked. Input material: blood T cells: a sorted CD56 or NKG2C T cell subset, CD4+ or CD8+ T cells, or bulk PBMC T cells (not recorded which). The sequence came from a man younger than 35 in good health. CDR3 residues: CASSPRGQDTQYF.